This T cell receptor beta chain comes out of a study of glioma-infiltrating T cells after dendritic cell vaccination. Across the study: Monocyte-derived dendritic cells, cultured 7 to 8 days with IL-4 and GM-CSF, were pulsed with autologous tumor lysate.

TCRB CDR3 was amplified from 2 ug genomic DNA or less. The method was immunoSEQ multiplex PCR; TCRdb's version includes in-frame clones alone and lacks a portion of them. The sample holds about 92,000 clones, 85% to 90% seen once. The germline V and J ends were trimmed by 5 bases and 0 bases, with 13 bases remaining between them. Germline-derived CDR1 and CDR2 are MDHEN and SYDVKM. CDR3 length: 15 amino acids. The sequence was obtained from a human donor with glioblastoma. The sequenced sample was blood, obtained before dendritic cell vaccination. The chain couples TRBV28 to TRBJ1-2; D is possibly TRBD1 (6 bases). The CDR3 DNA is TGTGCCAGCAGTACCCGGGGACATACTAACTATGGCTACACCTTC. This gives the protein CASSTRGHTNYGYTF.